This T cell receptor (beta chain) was retrieved from a study of T cell responses to AZD1222 COVID-19 vaccine. Sequencing was performed with immunoSEQ multiplex PCR; in TCRdb, only in-frame clones are kept and a portion is missing. The table includes approximately 80,000 clones, roughly 87% detected once. Note on this clone: The antigen remains unidentified.

Study-level results: Spike-specific TCR breadth and depth were elevated following two AZD1222 doses. Clonal diversity may have been underestimated in mostly white British donors. Unmutated regions of variants are reportedly targeted by nearly half of spike-specific TCRs. Recipients of AZD1222 seropositive at baseline numbered only 6 or 7.

This TCR was sampled from an adult in good health. Sequencing was performed on peripheral blood, taken on day 0 of MenACWY control vaccination.

The CDR3 is CASSLLANTEAFF. Here the CDR3 DNA reads TGTGCCAGCAGTTTGTTGGCGAACACTGAAGCTTTCTTT. The chain joins TRBV12-3 or TRBV12-4 to TRBJ1-1; D ambiguous. V was pared by 3 bases and J by 1 base, with 6 bases between. The CDR3 sequence is 13 residues long.